This record concerns one T cell receptor (beta chain) sequence. The sample is drawn from a study of blood T cells in healthy people across ages. CDR1 and CDR2 (germline): MNHNY, SVGAGI (reference sequence). Trimming removed 4 bases at V and 1 base at J, with 10 bases between. CDR3 length: 14 amino acids. A second PCR of 7 to 11 cycles used a sample-barcoded 5' primer and a J-beta primer mix. MiXCR, applied by TCRdb to the 5' RACE reads, yields one record per CDR3 protein. This sample yields under 1 million distinct CDR3 sequences, of which 44% are seen a single time; about a fifth belongs to the top ten.

The TCR comes from a man in his 60s in good health. The sample taken for sequencing was blood. The chain uses TRBV6-6 and TRBJ1-1; D perhaps matches TRBD1 (6 bases). The CDR3 protein is CASSWPGENTEAFF. The CDR3 region has the DNA TGTGCCAGCAGTTGGCCAGGGGAGAACACTGAAGCTTTCTTT.